The 14 T cell receptor beta chains reported below all come from one sample, sequenced in a study of immune characterization of retroperitoneal liposarcoma. From the PCR reads, TCRdb called clonotypes with MiXCR, one entry per CDR3 protein. Found here are about 10,000 distinct CDR3 sequences, 37% of them singletons; the top ten hold under 25%. Sequenced material: tumor tissue. Receptor source: a male donor with retroperitoneal liposarcoma.

The V gene is TRBV6-8, the J gene TRBJ2-5; maybe TRBD2 (5 bases). The DNA matches TRBJ2-7 better at its end, which makes the J call doubtful. This CDR3 is built from 13 residues. Germline lookup yields CDR1 MNHGY and CDR2 SAAAGT. The CDR3 nucleotides are TGTGCCAGCAGTGCCCTGGGAGCCCACGAGCAGTACTTC. This encodes CASSALGAHEQYF.

CDR3 in amino acids: CASSDPIRTDTQYF. As DNA, the CDR3 is TGCGCCAGCAGTGACCCGATACGCACAGATACGCAGTATTTT. The chain couples TRBV10-2 to TRBJ2-3; D gene ambiguous. Trimming stripped 3 bases from V and 1 base from J, with 8 bases between. Germline loops: CDR1 WSHSY, CDR2 SAAADI. This CDR3 has 14 residues.

The chain recombines TRBV6-1 with TRBJ2-5; D possibly corresponds to TRBD1 (6 bases). Germline V lookup: CDR1 MNHNS, CDR2 SASEGT. The V end lost 2 bases, the J end lost 11 bases, and 21 bases lay between the germline ends. The CDR3 contains 15 residues. The CDR3 DNA follows: TGTGCCAGCAGTGAACAGGGGATGGTCTACAATGAGCAGTACTTC. Protein sequence: CASSEQGMVYNEQYF.

The chain joins TRBV6-1 to TRBJ2-1; 8 positions match TRBD1. Germline V gene sequence: CDR1 MNHNS, CDR2 SASEGT. CDR3 length: 15 residues. The junction had 8 bases not matched to a gene; V was cut back by 6 bases and J by 4 bases. DNA of the CDR3: TGTGCCAGCAGACATAGACAGGGGAGGTACAATGAGCAGTTCTTC. It is translated as CASRHRQGRYNEQFF.

The rearrangement links TRBV6-1 to TRBJ2-5; 7 nucleotides align to TRBD1. The assigned J gene may be wrong: the sequence end matches TRBJ2-7 better. Germline lookup yields CDR1 MNHNS and CDR2 SASEGT. CDR3 length equals 15 residues. The CDR3 bases are TGTGCCAGCAGTGAAGAAGAGGGGGCGTCCTACGAGCAGTACTTC. It specifies CASSEEEGASYEQYF.

The rearrangement links TRBV27 to TRBJ2-7; the D call may be TRBD1 or TRBD2 (5 bases each). The CDR3 is 15 amino acids. V lost 0 bases, J lost 4 bases, and 13 bases lay in between. Germline lookup yields CDR1 MNHEY and CDR2 SMNVEV (reference sequence). CDR3: CASSLSGVQGYEQYF. CDR3 in DNA: TGTGCCAGCAGTTTATCCGGGGTCCAGGGATACGAGCAGTACTTC.

This clonotype appeared a single time. The V and J genes are TRBV6-6 and TRBJ2-3; no firm D call. CDR1 and CDR2 from the germline V gene are MNHNY and SVGAGI (reference sequence). Trimming shortened V by 1 base and J by 2 bases, and 7 bases separated the two germline ends. The CDR3 totals 14 residues. CDR3: CASSYLHHTDTQYF. The CDR3, as DNA: TGTGCCAGCAGTTACTTACATCACACAGATACGCAGTATTTT.

The chain uses TRBV12-3 or TRBV12-4 and TRBJ2-4, with 9 bases identical to TRBD2. This CDR3 contains 15 residues. Unmatched junction bases numbered 11, after V lost 1 base and J lost 13 bases. The CDR3 DNA reads TGTGCCAGCAGTTTAGTCGCGGGAGGGCTGAATGAGCAGTACTTC. It specifies CASSLVAGGLNEQYF.

This clonotype occurred a few times. This sequence joins TRBV28 and TRBJ1-2, with 9 bases that match TRBD1. The V segment lost 5 bases and the J segment 4 bases; nucleotides outside the gene matches: 8. The CDR3 loop spans 15 amino acids. CDR1 MDHEN and CDR2 SYDVKM come from the germline V gene. CDR3 amino acids: CASSVTGGYGYGYTF. CDR3 nucleotides: TGTGCCAGCAGTGTTACAGGGGGCTACGGCTATGGCTACACCTTC.

Turning to this clonotype: A much more abundant neighbour one base away suggests this may be a read error. The CDR3 end shows no conserved phenylalanine or tryptophan, and so a read error is likely. In DNA, the CDR3 is TGTGCCAGCAGTGATGAGGCGCACTACGAGCAGTACTTA. Translating gives CASSDEAHYEQYL. The chain links TRBV6-1 to TRBJ2-5, with D hard to call. The tail of the sequence fits TRBJ2-7 better, so the J call may be wrong. This CDR3 region has 13 residues. Germline-derived CDR1 and CDR2 are MNHNS and SASEGT.

V gene TRBV6-1 combines with J gene TRBJ2-1, with D uncertain. Matching the DNA end better, TRBJ2-7 makes the J call doubtful. The CDR3 is made up of 15 amino acids. Germline-derived CDR1 and CDR2 are MNHNS and SASEGT. CDR3 bases: TGTGCCAGCAGTGACTTGAGCGCTCGGTACAATGAGCAGTACTTC. It yields the protein CASSDLSARYNEQYF.

This clonotype occurred a few times. V is TRBV12-3 or TRBV12-4 and J is TRBJ2-3; 16 bases map to TRBD2. Trimming removed 7 bases from V and 6 bases from J; junction bases left unmatched: 4. The CDR3 is 15 amino acids. The CDR3 here is CASKPGLAGGDTQYF. Here the CDR3 DNA reads TGTGCCAGCAAGCCGGGACTAGCGGGAGGGGATACGCAGTATTTT.

This clonotype was observed a handful of times. The chain combines TRBV6-6 with TRBJ2-1; D is ambiguous. The DNA end is a closer match to TRBJ2-7, so the J assignment may be wrong. The CDR3 sequence is 12 residues long. CDR1 is MNHNY, CDR2 SVGAGI, per germline (reference sequence). CDR3 DNA sequence: TGTGCCAGCAGTTACGCCGCCTACGAGCAGTACTTC. Protein sequence: CASSYAAYEQYF.

The chain joins TRBV7-3 to TRBJ2-5, with 8 bases identical to TRBD2. The end of the DNA aligns better with TRBJ2-1, so the J call may be wrong. The CDR3 spans 14 residues. CDR1 is SGHTA and CDR2 is FQGTGA in the germline V gene. This chain's CDR3 is CASKGGGPGNEQFF. The CDR3 nucleotides are TGTGCCAGCAAGGGCGGGGGGCCTGGGAATGAGCAGTTCTTC.